Listed below are T cell receptor beta chains from one sample, sequenced in a study of identifying expanded T cells in peripheral blood. TCRdb keeps only in-frame clones here, not all; method: immunoSEQ multiplex PCR. The table shows 70,000 to 100,000 clones, with 86% occurring only once. Sequencing was done on a sample of blood. Every receptor here comes from a person aged 18-70 years in good health. CDR3s include the opening cysteine and the closing phenylalanine or tryptophan. Fields, in order: CDR3 DNA, CDR3 protein, D gene, clone size, V gene, J gene. The D gene is left open where the match is weak. A clone size is listed for some rows: how often the clone was seen (once, few, many), or a class if it is expanded.

TGTGCCTGGAGTACCGGGTCGCGATCACCCCTCCACTTT	CAWSTGSRSPLHF	-	few	TRBV30	TRBJ1-6
TGTGCCAGCAGCATTCGACAGGTCAAAGAGCAGTACTTC	CASSIRQVKEQYF	-	-	TRBV7-9	TRBJ2-7
TGTGCCAGCAGCTTGGCGGAGACCCAGTACTTC	CASSLAETQYF	-	-	TRBV5-6	TRBJ2-5
TGCGCCAGCAGCTCTGGGACAAGTCAGAACTATGGCTACACCTTC	CASSSGTSQNYGYTF	-	-	TRBV5-1	TRBJ1-2
TGTGCCAGCAGTTTATTGGGCCAAACGTCGGAAGCTTTCTTT	CASSLLGQTSEAFF	-	-	TRBV27	TRBJ1-1
TGTGCCAGCACCCCCCGCCAGTGGGAAGCGAATGAGCAGTTCTTC	CASTPRQWEANEQFF	-	-	TRBV6-5	TRBJ2-1
TGCGCCAGCAGCCCACGGTCTGGAAGCCGCGAGCAGTACTTC	CASSPRSGSREQYF	-	-	TRBV4-3	TRBJ2-7
TGTGCCAGCAGTTTCAACAGGGCGGCCGGGGAGCTGTTTTTT	CASSFNRAAGELFF	-	once	TRBV27	TRBJ2-2
TGTGCCAGCAGCTTAACGGGGGATTACGAGCAGTACTTC	CASSLTGDYEQYF	-	-	TRBV7-6	TRBJ2-7
TGTGCCAGCAGTGAAGTAACGGCCGGCTCAGGGGATGAGCAGTTCTTC	CASSEVTAGSGDEQFF	-	few	TRBV2	TRBJ2-1
TGTGCCAGCAGCTTAGATCCGTACGAGCAGTACTTC	CASSLDPYEQYF	-	-	TRBV11-2	TRBJ2-7
TGCGCCAGCAGTACTGGTTCGGCGGGGGTTAATGAGCAGTTCTTC	CASSTGSAGVNEQFF	TRBD2	-	TRBV10-1	TRBJ2-1
TGTGCCAGCAGCGTAGACGGAAGCTCTGGAAACACCATATATTTT	CASSVDGSSGNTIYF	-	-	TRBV9	TRBJ1-3
TGTGCCAGCAGCCGCGACAGGGCAGGTGAAGCTTTCTTT	CASSRDRAGEAFF	TRBD1	-	TRBV7-9	TRBJ1-1
TGTGCCAGCAGCTCTAGGAGACAGTCACCCCTCCACTTT	CASSSRRQSPLHF	-	-	TRBV7-8	TRBJ1-6
TGTGCCAGTAGCTACAGGGGAGGCGAGCAGTACTTC	CASSYRGGEQYF	-	-	TRBV19	TRBJ2-7
TGTGCCAGCAGCCATAGGGTCATGAACACTGAAGCTTTCTTT	CASSHRVMNTEAFF	-	-	TRBV14	TRBJ1-1
TGCGCCAGCAGTGAGCAGGGGCAGGGATCATTTAATGAGCAGTTCTTC	CASSEQGQGSFNEQFF	-	-	TRBV10-2	TRBJ2-1
TGTGCCTGGAGTGTGCTAGCGGGGAACAACATTCAGTACTTC	CAWSVLAGNNIQYF	TRBD2	-	TRBV30	TRBJ2-4
TGTGCCAGCAGCCCGGACTGGGAGACCCAGTACTTC	CASSPDWETQYF	-	-	TRBV6-5	TRBJ2-5
TGTGCCAGTAGTATGTGGGCAGTCCAGGCCGGGGAGCTGTTTTTT	CASSMWAVQAGELFF	-	-	TRBV19	TRBJ2-2
TGTGCCAGCAGCCGCGGACTTCACAATGAAAAACTGTTTTTT	CASSRGLHNEKLFF	-	-	TRBV11-3	TRBJ1-4
TGTGCCAGCAGCCGCACCCCCGGGAGCTACGAGCAGTACTTC	CASSRTPGSYEQYF	-	few	TRBV11-3	TRBJ2-7
TGTGCCAGCAGCGCGTTAACGTGGGAGATGAACACTGAAGCTTTCTTT	CASSALTWEMNTEAFF	-	-	TRBV11-2	TRBJ1-1
TGTGCCAGCAGTGACTATGGGCGGGGGGGCCGTAATGAGCAGTTCTTC	CASSDYGRGGRNEQFF	TRBD2	-	TRBV2	TRBJ2-1
TGTGCCAGCACCCGACAGGGGCTTACTAATGAAAAACTGTTTTTT	CASTRQGLTNEKLFF	TRBD1	once	TRBV2	TRBJ1-4
TGTGCCAGCAACAGGGTTGGCTATGGCTACACCTTC	CASNRVGYGYTF	-	few	TRBV2	TRBJ1-2
TGTGCCAGCAGTAGTTTAGGGGATTCACCCCTCCACTTT	CASSSLGDSPLHF	-	-	TRBV27	TRBJ1-6
TGTGCCAGCAGCTCCGGACTCACAGCCTACAATGAGCAGTTCTTC	CASSSGLTAYNEQFF	-	-	TRBV7-9	TRBJ2-1
TGTGCCAGCAGGGGACAGGGGATGAACACTGAAGCTTTCTTT	CASRGQGMNTEAFF	TRBD1	-	TRBV6-5	TRBJ1-1
TGTGCCAGCAGCCAAGAGGCGACTTTTGAGGAAGCAGATACGCAGTATTTT	CASSQEATFEEADTQYF	-	once	TRBV4-2	TRBJ2-3
TGTGCCAGCAGTGAAGGGGGACAGTTAGAAACCGAGCAGTACTTC	CASSEGGQLETEQYF	TRBD1	-	TRBV6-1	TRBJ2-7
TGCGCCAGCAGCCGGGGGTGGAGGCAGGGAAGAAACACTGAAGCTTTCTTT	CASSRGWRQGRNTEAFF	-	-	TRBV5-1	TRBJ1-1
TGTGCCAGCAGCTTAGCGGGGTACGGTGGAAACACCATATATTTT	CASSLAGYGGNTIYF	-	-	TRBV7-2	TRBJ1-3
TGCGCCAGCAGCTTGGCAGGGGGCCAAGAGACCCAGTACTTC	CASSLAGGQETQYF	TRBD1	-	TRBV5-1	TRBJ2-5
TGTGCCAGCAGTTATGGGTGGGATATGAACACTGAAGCTTTCTTT	CASSYGWDMNTEAFF	-	few	TRBV6-5	TRBJ1-1
TGTGCCACCCATCGGACAGGGGGGTCCTCTGGAAACACCATATATTTT	CATHRTGGSSGNTIYF	TRBD1	-	TRBV10-3	TRBJ1-3
TGTGCCAGCAGCTGGCTAGCGGGGACCAACAATGAGCAGTTCTTC	CASSWLAGTNNEQFF	TRBD2	-	TRBV7-2	TRBJ2-1
TGTGCCAGCAGCGCAGGAGACAGTCCAGACTACGAGCAGTACTTC	CASSAGDSPDYEQYF	-	-	TRBV9	TRBJ2-7
TGTGCCAGCAGTCGCGCGACAGAACCAAATTCACCCCTCCACTTT	CASSRATEPNSPLHF	-	few	TRBV6-5	TRBJ1-6
TGTGCCAGCAGCCCCGGGGGGGCGATCGAGACCCAGTACTTC	CASSPGGAIETQYF	TRBD2	-	TRBV11-2	TRBJ2-5
TGTGCCATCAGTACCGGACAGCTGAACACTGAAGCTTTCTTT	CAISTGQLNTEAFF	-	-	TRBV10-3	TRBJ1-1
TGTGCCAGCAGAGGGGACTCTGGAAACACCATATATTTT	CASRGDSGNTIYF	-	-	TRBV13	TRBJ1-3
TGTGCCAGCAGATTGGGGGACAGGGTAAATTCACCCCTCCACTTT	CASRLGDRVNSPLHF	TRBD1	-	TRBV25-1	TRBJ1-6
TGTGCCAGTAGTATATTCGAAGGGCGCGCACATGGCTACACCTTC	CASSIFEGRAHGYTF	-	-	TRBV19	TRBJ1-2
TGTGCCAGTAGTGTTTTGGGGGCAGGGGTAGAGACCCAGTACTTC	CASSVLGAGVETQYF	-	-	TRBV19	TRBJ2-5
TGCAGCGGGGGAACGGGCCAGACGAACACCGGGGAGCTGTTTTTT	CSGGTGQTNTGELFF	-	once	TRBV29-1	TRBJ2-2
TGTGCCAGCATCATAGGCGACGAGCAGTACTTC	CASIIGDEQYF	-	-	TRBV6-1	TRBJ2-7
TGCGCCAGCAGCCCCCATAGCGGGGGGGCCCAAGATACGCAGTATTTT	CASSPHSGGAQDTQYF	TRBD2	-	TRBV5-1	TRBJ2-3
TGTGCCAGCAGCCTCCGGACAGGGAAGTCCGGAAACACCATATATTTT	CASSLRTGKSGNTIYF	TRBD1	-	TRBV7-2	TRBJ1-3
TGCGCCAGCAGCCAAGATCGGGGGACAGGCGATGAAAAACTGTTTTTT	CASSQDRGTGDEKLFF	TRBD1	-	TRBV4-3	TRBJ1-4
TGTGCCAGCAGTCCCCGGGCCCCGCTTAATCTCCACTTT	CASSPRAPLNLHF	-	-	TRBV27	TRBJ1-6
TGTGCCAGCAGTTTCCAGGGGGCTCCCGATGGCTACACCTTC	CASSFQGAPDGYTF	TRBD1	-	TRBV27	TRBJ1-2
TGTGCCAGCTCACCGTTGGGGAATAGCAATCAGCCCCAGCATTTT	CASSPLGNSNQPQHF	-	-	TRBV18	TRBJ1-5
TGTGCCAGCATTACTCAAGGTACTGAGCAGTTCTTC	CASITQGTEQFF	-	-	TRBV6-6	TRBJ2-1
TGTGCCTGGAGTCGTAGGACAAACACCGGGGAGCTGTTTTTT	CAWSRRTNTGELFF	-	-	TRBV30	TRBJ2-2
TGTGCCAGCTCACCGACGGGAGCGGGGACGAACACCGGGGAGCTGTTTTTT	CASSPTGAGTNTGELFF	TRBD2	-	TRBV18	TRBJ2-2
TGTGCCAGCCTGGTGAACACTGAAGCTTTCTTT	CASLVNTEAFF	-	-	TRBV6-6	TRBJ1-1